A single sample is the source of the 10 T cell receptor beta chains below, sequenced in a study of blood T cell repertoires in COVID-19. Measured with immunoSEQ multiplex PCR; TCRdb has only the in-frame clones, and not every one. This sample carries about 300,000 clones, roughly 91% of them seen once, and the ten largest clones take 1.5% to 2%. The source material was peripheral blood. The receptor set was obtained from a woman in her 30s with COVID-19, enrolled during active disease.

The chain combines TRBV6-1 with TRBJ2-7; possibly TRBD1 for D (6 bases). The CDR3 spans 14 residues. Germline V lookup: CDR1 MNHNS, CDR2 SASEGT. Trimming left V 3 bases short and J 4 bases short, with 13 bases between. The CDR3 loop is CASSERTASYEQYF. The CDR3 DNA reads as TGTGCCAGCAGTGAGCGGACAGCTTCTTACGAGCAGTACTTC.

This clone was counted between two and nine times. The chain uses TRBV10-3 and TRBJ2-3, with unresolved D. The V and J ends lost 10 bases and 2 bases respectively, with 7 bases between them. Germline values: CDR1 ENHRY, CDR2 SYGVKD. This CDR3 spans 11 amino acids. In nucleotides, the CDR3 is TGTGCCACCAGAGCCACAGATACGCAGTATTTT. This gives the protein CATRATDTQYF.

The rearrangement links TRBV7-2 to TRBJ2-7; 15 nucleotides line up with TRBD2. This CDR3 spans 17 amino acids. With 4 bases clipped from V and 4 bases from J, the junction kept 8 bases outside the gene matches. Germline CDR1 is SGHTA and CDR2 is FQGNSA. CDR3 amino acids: CASSSRTSGGACYEQYV. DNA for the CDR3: TGTGCCAGCAGCTCCCGGACTAGCGGGGGGGCTTGTTACGAGCAGTACGTC.

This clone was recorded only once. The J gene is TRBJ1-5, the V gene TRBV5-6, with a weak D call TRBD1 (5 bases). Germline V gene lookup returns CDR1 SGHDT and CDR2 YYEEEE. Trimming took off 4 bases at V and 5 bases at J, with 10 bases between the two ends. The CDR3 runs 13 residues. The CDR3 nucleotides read TGTGCCAGCAGCCGGGACTTAGATCAGCCCCAGCATTTT. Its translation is CASSRDLDQPQHF.

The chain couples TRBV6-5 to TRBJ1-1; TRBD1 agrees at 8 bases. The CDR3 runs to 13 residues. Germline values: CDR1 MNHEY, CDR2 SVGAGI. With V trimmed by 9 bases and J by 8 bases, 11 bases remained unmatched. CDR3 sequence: CASVQGERGEAFF. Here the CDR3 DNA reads TGTGCCAGTGTACAGGGGGAGAGGGGAGAAGCTTTCTTT.

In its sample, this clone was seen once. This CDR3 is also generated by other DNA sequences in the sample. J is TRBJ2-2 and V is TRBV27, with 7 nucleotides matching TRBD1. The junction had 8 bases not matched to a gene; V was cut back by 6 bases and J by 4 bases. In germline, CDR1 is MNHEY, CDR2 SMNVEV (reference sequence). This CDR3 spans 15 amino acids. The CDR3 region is CASSLTGDVTGELFF. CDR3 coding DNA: TGTGCCAGCAGCCTCACAGGGGACGTCACCGGGGAGCTGTTTTTT.

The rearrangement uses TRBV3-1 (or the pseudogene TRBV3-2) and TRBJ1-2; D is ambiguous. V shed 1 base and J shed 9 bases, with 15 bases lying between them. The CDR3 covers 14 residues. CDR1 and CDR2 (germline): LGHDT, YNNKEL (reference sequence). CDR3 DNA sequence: TGTGCCAGCAGCCAAGGACTCGAGGGTAGGCGCTACACCTTC. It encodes CASSQGLEGRRYTF.

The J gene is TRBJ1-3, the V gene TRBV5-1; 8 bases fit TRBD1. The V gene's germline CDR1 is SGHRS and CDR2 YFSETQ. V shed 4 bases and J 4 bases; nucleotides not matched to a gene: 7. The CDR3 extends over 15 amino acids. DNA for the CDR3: TGCGCCAGCAGCCCCGACAGGGGACCCGGAAACACCATATATTTT. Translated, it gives CASSPDRGPGNTIYF.

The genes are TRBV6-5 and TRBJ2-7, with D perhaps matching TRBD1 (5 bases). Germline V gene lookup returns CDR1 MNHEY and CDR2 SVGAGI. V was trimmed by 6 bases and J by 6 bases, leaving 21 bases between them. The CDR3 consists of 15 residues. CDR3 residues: CASSIPGRGFGEQYV. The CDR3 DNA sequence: TGTGCCAGCAGCATACCGGGTAGGGGTTTTGGCGAGCAGTACGTC.

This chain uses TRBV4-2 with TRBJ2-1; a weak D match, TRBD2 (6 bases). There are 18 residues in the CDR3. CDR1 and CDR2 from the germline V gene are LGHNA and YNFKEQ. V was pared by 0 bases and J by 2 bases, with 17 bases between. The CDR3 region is CASSQDGTPSGPYNEQFF. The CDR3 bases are TGTGCCAGCAGCCAAGACGGCACTCCAAGCGGGCCCTACAATGAGCAGTTCTTC.